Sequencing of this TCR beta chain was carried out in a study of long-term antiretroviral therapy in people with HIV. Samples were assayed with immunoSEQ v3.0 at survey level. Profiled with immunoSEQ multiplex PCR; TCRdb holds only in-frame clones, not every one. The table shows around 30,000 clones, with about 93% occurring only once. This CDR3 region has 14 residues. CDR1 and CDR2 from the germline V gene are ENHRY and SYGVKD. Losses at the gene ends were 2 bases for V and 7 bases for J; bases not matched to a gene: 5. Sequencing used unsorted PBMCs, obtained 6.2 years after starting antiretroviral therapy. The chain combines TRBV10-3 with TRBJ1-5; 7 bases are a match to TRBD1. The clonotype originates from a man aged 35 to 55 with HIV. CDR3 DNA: TGTGCCATCAGTGAGCCAGGGGGGTTGCAGCCCCAGCATTTT. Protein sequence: CAISEPGGLQPQHF.